This TCR beta chain stems from a study of cytomegalovirus exposure and HLA in healthy donors (dated by TCRdb to about 2017). In the study overall: An earlier analysis of 587 of the donors reported under 300 Gb of sequence data and 100 million to 120 million unique TCR beta sequences obtained from about 180 million T cells. An early release that covered about 600 HLA-typed donors contained about 300 gigabases of sequencing data and roughly 84 million unique TCR sequences. Of the roughly 400 genotyped donors, less than 90% were placed in the genetic ancestry cluster associated with self-reported Caucasian donors. The aim of the study was to test whether cataloging public T cell receptors could identify signatures of past pathogen exposure. The study profiled the T cell repertoires of hundreds of subjects by immunosequencing and related them to cytomegalovirus serostatus. Besides the first cohort of roughly 700 subjects, a separate validation cohort made up of roughly 120 different subjects was used. To predict cytomegalovirus infection status, the study combined high-throughput TCR immunosequencing, statistical association of individual TCRs with disease status, and machine learning. A later analysis re-analyzed previously published TCR beta repertoires from about 730 donors and added high-resolution HLA genotyping to study TCR occurrence patterns. The later analysis used no new phenotypic data to find candidate immune exposures, relying instead on TCR beta sequences and their occurrence across donors. To decide whether each TCR beta V gene segment behaved as functional or pseudogenic, an earlier analysis of some 580 of the donors relied on high-throughput TCR beta sequencing. Donor age, sex, ethnicity and CMV serostatus were compiled alongside the repertoire data. Genome-wide SNP genotypes for about 65% of the 666 donors were used in a later genetic analysis, which treated that subset as a discovery cohort. All discovery cohort repertoires had been generated using a single sequencing platform. HLA typing covered class I and class II loci at four-digit resolution. Typing coverage differed by locus: A, B, C, DRB1 and DQB1 were typed in roughly 620-630 donors, DQA1 in 500 to 550, DPA1 in 600 to 610, and DPB1 in 472. Because of strong linkage in the cohort, five DR-DQ haplotypes were treated as single units for association and clustering. Across 300 to 500 genotyped donors of the cohort, an average of 235,054 unique TCR beta nucleotide sequences per donor were sequenced, and roughly 18% of those sequences were non-productive.

The method was the immunoSEQ multiplex PCR assay. For the multiplex PCR, a mixture combining 60 forward primers for TCR Vbeta segments and 13 reverse primers for TCR Jbeta segments was used. A multiplex PCR assay on genomic DNA amplified the CDR3 region of rearranged TCR beta genes. The amplified TCR beta libraries were sequenced on the Illumina HiSeq System as 87-base-pair reads. The authors processed their data as follows. A later analysis tallied tens of millions of unique TCR beta chains across the 650 to 750 repertoires, and around 10 million of those chains were shared by two or more donors. To remove PCR and sequencing errors, raw reads were error-corrected and collapsed into unique sequences using a nearest-neighbor algorithm that merged closely related sequences. CDR3 sequences were aligned to IMGT reference sequences to assign V, D and J gene segments. For a sequence to be retained, a match of at least six nucleotides was required to both a V gene segment and a J gene segment. A rearrangement counted as productive if the CDR3 had no stop codons and remained in frame with V and J, and every other rearrangement counted as non-productive. CDR3 was defined according to IMGT convention as the region running from the second conserved V-encoded cysteine to the conserved J-encoded phenylalanine. The earlier analysis of some 600 of the donors excluded sequences that lacked an unambiguous match to a single V gene segment. In an earlier analysis of 587 of the donors, V segments were called functional above 56.7% productive rearrangements and were called segregating when the between-donor standard deviation exceeded 5%. A statistical classification framework was developed to diagnose cytomegalovirus status using the catalog of TCR beta chain sequences. In a later analysis, TCR nucleotide sequences were compared against IMGT/GENE-DB human TR gene sequences so that V and J genes could be assigned. The TCRdist pipeline was used in a later analysis to assign CDR3 sequences and most-parsimonious VDJ recombination scenarios. A later analysis defined each TCR beta chain by its CDR3 amino acid sequence plus V-gene family, and excluded reads lacking a unique V-gene family. As a way to deal with suspected cross-contamination and a sequencing artifact, a later analysis dropped 640 or so nucleotide sequences that were highly shared and had low generation probability. A later analysis calculated a clonal expansion index for each public chain from normalized within-repertoire ranks of inferred template counts. A later analysis computed generation probabilities with a VDJ recombination model fitted to out-of-frame rearrangements, and checked the results against IGoR. Hypergeometric tests were used in a later analysis to score TCR-TCR, TCR-HLA and TCR-CMV co-occurrence, with a repertoire-size bias correction applied to the TCR pairs. To estimate false discovery rates, a later analysis permuted the HLA or CMV assignments 20 times. A later analysis grouped co-occurring TCRs with DBSCAN, adding TCRdist sequence similarity when clustering within HLA-allele-positive subsets. Repertoires with fewer than 30,000 or more than 120,000 public chains, plus five repertoires with anomalous nucleotide sharing, were excluded from co-occurrence clustering. TCRdb's version of the immuneACCESS table is confined to in-frame rearrangements and falls short of the full clone set. An unresolved V gene accounts for under half of the shortfall where checked; the remainder is of unknown origin. That table supplies the V and J calls and clone size; D and trimming were determined from the DNA. The sample has about 130,000 clones on record, around 80% of them singletons. The ten largest clones add up to 6.5% to 7% of the sample.

About this clone itself: The specificity of this receptor is unknown. No much larger clone exists at a distance of one base, and base qualities are not known.

The CDR3 has 17 amino acids, counting the end cysteine and phenylalanine. Of all the DNA, just the CDR3 is kept, 51 bases in frame from base 1. V lost 2 bases and J lost 3 bases, and the count of bases not matched to a germline gene is 10. The germline V gene (reference sequence) sets CDR1 to LNHDA and CDR2 to SQIVND. General findings and caveats noted by the study authors: A later analysis reported that several top co-occurrence clusters appeared linked to parvovirus B19, influenza, CMV and Epstein-Barr virus. The presence/absence analyses assumed that sequencing depth was roughly uniform across donors, and that assumption may not be true. In both the original and validation cohorts, the classifier was reported to diagnose cytomegalovirus status with high specificity and sensitivity. At a false discovery rate of 0.05, a later analysis linked 15,000 to 20,000 TCR beta sequences to specific HLA alleles. Compared with equally common non-associated chains, HLA-associated TCR beta chains in a later analysis were more clonally expanded and had lower generation probabilities. A cluster of highly shared sequence variants was judged likely to represent a technical artifact of the sequencing pipeline. A total of 150 or so TCR beta chains were listed by the study as associated with cytomegalovirus. While some public TCRs were present in many individuals, most TCR sequences turned up only very rarely across donors. An association between a missense DCLRE1C variant and V-gene and J-gene trimming of TCR beta chains was found in a later genetic analysis and replicated in an independent cohort. The authors suggested that the approach could potentially be extended to other disease states and immunological phenotypes. According to a later analysis, TCR association rates differed among HLA loci, with DRB1 alleles showing the most associated TCRs and HLA-C alleles showing the fewest. Some IMGT-functional V segments, including TRBV6-2 and TRBV6-3, could not be told apart with the 87-base-pair reads, so those segments were excluded. A further reported finding was that TCR beta sequences accurately predicted the HLA-A and HLA-B alleles for most subjects in the first cohort. In an earlier analysis of some 500 of the donors, most TCR beta V segments appeared in productive rearrangements about 87% or about 30% of the time, broadly matching IMGT annotations. In a later genetic analysis, fewer N-insertions in productive TCRs were reported among donors in an Asian-associated ancestry cluster than the 666-donor mean. In a later analysis, most CMV-associated TCR beta chains were found to appear HLA-restricted, with HLA associations seemingly driven largely by CMV exposure. In vitro tests confirmed that a few of the cytomegalovirus-associated TCR beta chains recognize cytomegalovirus antigens. When HLA alleles, especially DR and DQ, strongly co-occurred, attributing TCR associations to individual alleles was difficult. Because HLA typing was missing for some donors at each locus, association tests included only the typed subset. In this cohort, only TCR beta chains were sequenced, and detectable features were limited by the absence of alpha or paired-chain data. Because counts were too low, roughly 18 rarely observed V segments, including chromosome 9 orphons, were left out of the earlier analysis of about 620 of the donors. Immune exposure information for the cohort was limited to CMV serostatus. Linkage disequilibrium might explain the correlated functional status among segregating V segments, but an unknown experimental factor could not be ruled out.

In total, roughly 710 healthy bone marrow donors made up the cohort. Cohort members were all nominally healthy when sampled, although unrecorded immune exposures were likely present. The donor was CMV seropositive and belonged to the group of more than 250 seropositive cohort members. A peripheral blood sample was collected from each donor, and TCR beta sequencing was performed on peripheral blood mononuclear cells. The Qiagen DNeasy Blood Extraction Kit was used to extract genomic DNA from the blood cell samples. Sequencing used PBMCs. The chain is assembled from TRBV19 and TRBJ1-1, with TRBD1 identical over 9 junction bases. This clonotype originated in a middle-aged man in good health and CMV-seropositive. This receptor has the CDR3 CASSIRSGTGRDTEAFF. The nucleotides read TGTGCCAGTAGTATACGGTCCGGGACAGGGAGGGACACTGAAGCTTTCTTT.